Listed below are T cell receptor beta chains from one sample, sequenced in a study of blood T cells in healthy people across ages. Each CDR3 protein is one row after TCRdb ran MiXCR on the 5' RACE reads. This table has 750,000 to 850,000 distinct CDR3 sequences, 20% to 30% appearing once. This sample also belongs to another study, concerning T cells of mothers and their children.

Sequenced: blood. All receptors come from a boy aged 5-17 years in good health. The CDR3 runs from the conserved cysteine through the conserved F or W. The order of the fields is CDR3 DNA, CDR3 protein, V gene, J gene, D gene, clone size. The D gene is left open where the match is weak. Expanded clones get a size class; other rows say once, few or many, or leave the size out.

CDR3 DNA: TGCGCCAGCAAGGCTAAGGGGGGTGAGCAGTTCTTC
CDR3 protein: CASKAKGGEQFF
V gene: TRBV5-1
J gene: TRBJ2-1
D gene: -
clone size: few

CDR3 DNA: TGTGCCAGCAGTGGTAATTATGAGCAGTTCTTC
CDR3 protein: CASSGNYEQFF
V gene: TRBV27
J gene: TRBJ2-1
D gene: -
clone size: few

CDR3 DNA: TGCAGCGTTCTCCCTGCAACTAATGAAAAACTGTTTTTT
CDR3 protein: CSVLPATNEKLFF
V gene: TRBV29-1
J gene: TRBJ1-4
D gene: -
clone size: -

CDR3 DNA: TGCAGTGCTAGAGATGGGCAGGAAGTCTCCTACGAGCAGTACTTC
CDR3 protein: CSARDGQEVSYEQYF
V gene: TRBV20-1
J gene: TRBJ2-7
D gene: -
clone size: -

CDR3 DNA: TGTGCCAGCAGCTTAGTCGGTGCGGGGCTTCGGTCCTACGAGCAGTACTTC
CDR3 protein: CASSLVGAGLRSYEQYF
V gene: TRBV7-9
J gene: TRBJ2-7
D gene: -
clone size: -

CDR3 DNA: TGTGCCAGCAGCTACTCGTTATCGGGTACAGATACGCAGTATTTT
CDR3 protein: CASSYSLSGTDTQYF
V gene: TRBV7-2
J gene: TRBJ2-3
D gene: -
clone size: -

CDR3 DNA: TGCGCCAGCAGCTCCGGACAGGGGACTAATACGCAGTATTTT
CDR3 protein: CASSSGQGTNTQYF
V gene: TRBV5-1
J gene: TRBJ2-3
D gene: TRBD1
clone size: few

CDR3 DNA: TGTGCCAGCAGCTCCCTGGGAGGCGAGCCCTACAATGAGCAGTTCTTC
CDR3 protein: CASSSLGGEPYNEQFF
V gene: TRBV28
J gene: TRBJ2-1
D gene: -
clone size: once

CDR3 DNA: TGTGCCAGCAGCTTAGGGCGGGGGGCTATCAGCACAGATACGCAGTATTTT
CDR3 protein: CASSLGRGAISTDTQYF
V gene: TRBV7-2
J gene: TRBJ2-3
D gene: TRBD2
clone size: -

CDR3 DNA: TGCAGTGCTAGTCTAGTCCACCCCTACGAGCAGTACTTC
CDR3 protein: CSASLVHPYEQYF
V gene: TRBV20-1
J gene: TRBJ2-7
D gene: -
clone size: few

CDR3 DNA: TGTGCCAGCAGTGAACGTGGACAGTCCTCCTACGAGCAGTACTTC
CDR3 protein: CASSERGQSSYEQYF
V gene: TRBV2
J gene: TRBJ2-7
D gene: -
clone size: -

CDR3 DNA: TGTGCCAGCAGTTTAAGCGGAAACCGATACGAGCAGTACTTC
CDR3 protein: CASSLSGNRYEQYF
V gene: TRBV28
J gene: TRBJ2-7
D gene: -
clone size: few

CDR3 DNA: TGTGCCAGCAGCCCCCAACAGGGGGCCAAAAACATTCAGTACTTC
CDR3 protein: CASSPQQGAKNIQYF
V gene: TRBV11-2
J gene: TRBJ2-4
D gene: TRBD1
clone size: -

CDR3 DNA: TGTGCCAGCAGTGATGACCGGAGCCGTGGAAACACCATATATTTT
CDR3 protein: CASSDDRSRGNTIYF
V gene: TRBV6-1
J gene: TRBJ1-3
D gene: -
clone size: -

CDR3 DNA: TGTGCCAGCAGCACCAGGGATCCTGGGGCCAACGTCCTGACTTTC
CDR3 protein: CASSTRDPGANVLTF
V gene: TRBV7-2
J gene: TRBJ2-6
D gene: -
clone size: -

CDR3 DNA: TGCAGTGCTAGGTGGTATGGCTACACCTTC
CDR3 protein: CSARWYGYTF
V gene: TRBV20-1
J gene: TRBJ1-2
D gene: -
clone size: few

CDR3 DNA: TGTGCCAGCAGTTTATCGATGGGGCCCGGCCAAGAGACCCAGTACTTC
CDR3 protein: CASSLSMGPGQETQYF
V gene: TRBV27
J gene: TRBJ2-5
D gene: -
clone size: few

CDR3 DNA: TGTGCCAGTGGAGCAGTAACATTCGAAGCTTTCTTT
CDR3 protein: CASGAVTFEAFF
V gene: TRBV28
J gene: TRBJ1-1
D gene: -
clone size: -

CDR3 DNA: TGCGCCAGCAGCCAGGTGGCTAGCGGGACCTACGAGCAGTACTTC
CDR3 protein: CASSQVASGTYEQYF
V gene: TRBV4-3
J gene: TRBJ2-7
D gene: TRBD2
clone size: -

CDR3 DNA: TGCGCCAGCAGCTTGATCGGGATCACCTACAATGAGCAGTTCTTC
CDR3 protein: CASSLIGITYNEQFF
V gene: TRBV5-1
J gene: TRBJ2-1
D gene: -
clone size: -

CDR3 DNA: TGTGCCGAATCTGAAAAAAGTGGGCAGGGGGAGACCCAGTACTTC
CDR3 protein: CAESEKSGQGETQYF
V gene: TRBV7-9
J gene: TRBJ2-5
D gene: -
clone size: -

CDR3 DNA: TGCGCCAGCAGCGTTAGCGGGGGGGCCGTGGAGCTGTTTTTT
CDR3 protein: CASSVSGGAVELFF
V gene: TRBV5-1
J gene: TRBJ2-2
D gene: TRBD2
clone size: -

CDR3 DNA: TGTGCCAGCAGCTTAGGAGCAATTCCCACAGATACGCAGTATTTT
CDR3 protein: CASSLGAIPTDTQYF
V gene: TRBV11-2
J gene: TRBJ2-3
D gene: -
clone size: few

CDR3 DNA: TGTGCCAGCAACCCCATGGCGGAATTCTACACAGATACGCAGTATTTT
CDR3 protein: CASNPMAEFYTDTQYF
V gene: TRBV27
J gene: TRBJ2-3
D gene: -
clone size: -

CDR3 DNA: TGCAGTGCTAGAGATTTCCGGACGGGTGAGACCCAGTACTTC
CDR3 protein: CSARDFRTGETQYF
V gene: TRBV20-1
J gene: TRBJ2-5
D gene: -
clone size: few

CDR3 DNA: TGTGCCAGCCGCGCCGCGGGTCTCCATCAGCCCCAGCATTTT
CDR3 protein: CASRAAGLHQPQHF
V gene: TRBV25-1
J gene: TRBJ1-5
D gene: -
clone size: -

CDR3 DNA: TGTGCCAGCAGCTTCCCAGGGTCAGGCCAGCCCCAGCATTTT
CDR3 protein: CASSFPGSGQPQHF
V gene: TRBV7-2
J gene: TRBJ1-5
D gene: -
clone size: few

CDR3 DNA: TGTGCCAGCAGCCATGATTTCCTAGCGGGGGACTACAATGAGCAGTTCTTC
CDR3 protein: CASSHDFLAGDYNEQFF
V gene: TRBV14
J gene: TRBJ2-1
D gene: TRBD2
clone size: -

CDR3 DNA: TGCAGCGTTGAACTCAGGGAGCGCACAGATACGCAGTATTTT
CDR3 protein: CSVELRERTDTQYF
V gene: TRBV29-1
J gene: TRBJ2-3
D gene: -
clone size: -

CDR3 DNA: TGCAGCGTTCGTACAGGGACCATGAACACTGAAGCTTTCTTT
CDR3 protein: CSVRTGTMNTEAFF
V gene: TRBV29-1
J gene: TRBJ1-1
D gene: -
clone size: -

CDR3 DNA: TGTGCCAGCAGATCCCCCGACAGGGCCTACGAGCAGTACTTC
CDR3 protein: CASRSPDRAYEQYF
V gene: TRBV12-3/TRBV12-4
J gene: TRBJ2-7
D gene: TRBD1
clone size: few

CDR3 DNA: TGTGCCAGCAGCTTAACGCTACTCAACCCCTACAATGAGCAGTTCTTC
CDR3 protein: CASSLTLLNPYNEQFF
V gene: TRBV7-3
J gene: TRBJ2-1
D gene: -
clone size: -

CDR3 DNA: TGCGCCAGCAGCGCGGGGGATACAGCAAACAATGAGCAGTTCTTC
CDR3 protein: CASSAGDTANNEQFF
V gene: TRBV5-1
J gene: TRBJ2-1
D gene: TRBD2
clone size: few

CDR3 DNA: TGTGCCAGCAACCTCGGACCTTATAATTCACCCCTCCACTTT
CDR3 protein: CASNLGPYNSPLHF
V gene: TRBV7-2
J gene: TRBJ1-6
D gene: -
clone size: -

CDR3 DNA: TGTGCCAGCTGGGACGGCGTTAATGAAAAACTGTTTTTT
CDR3 protein: CASWDGVNEKLFF
V gene: TRBV18
J gene: TRBJ1-4
D gene: -
clone size: -

CDR3 DNA: TGTGCCAGCAGTTATCGGTACAGCAATACTAATGAAAAACTGTTTTTT
CDR3 protein: CASSYRYSNTNEKLFF
V gene: TRBV7-2
J gene: TRBJ1-4
D gene: -
clone size: few

CDR3 DNA: TGCAGCGTTGAGGAGGGGGCAGAAGGCTACACCTTC
CDR3 protein: CSVEEGAEGYTF
V gene: TRBV29-1
J gene: TRBJ1-2
D gene: TRBD1
clone size: -

CDR3 DNA: TGTGCCAGCAGTCCTTCCGGGACAGGGTCGGAGGAGCAGTACTTC
CDR3 protein: CASSPSGTGSEEQYF
V gene: TRBV28
J gene: TRBJ2-7
D gene: TRBD1
clone size: few

CDR3 DNA: TGCGCCAGCAGCTGGGACAGCGCGGGAGAGCAGTACTTC
CDR3 protein: CASSWDSAGEQYF
V gene: TRBV5-1
J gene: TRBJ2-5
D gene: -
clone size: -

CDR3 DNA: TGTGCCAGCAGCTTAGCGGCAGGGGGCGCAGCAGATACGCACTATTTT
CDR3 protein: CASSLAAGGAADTHYF
V gene: TRBV7-6
J gene: TRBJ2-3
D gene: TRBD1
clone size: -

CDR3 DNA: TGTGCCAGCAGCTCGCTTGAACAGGGGGCGGGCAGTGAAACCCAGTACTTC
CDR3 protein: CASSSLEQGAGSETQYF
V gene: TRBV7-9
J gene: TRBJ2-5
D gene: TRBD1
clone size: few

CDR3 DNA: TGCAGCGTATCCCGCGGAGTCGAGCAGTACTTC
CDR3 protein: CSVSRGVEQYF
V gene: TRBV29-1
J gene: TRBJ2-7
D gene: -
clone size: few

CDR3 DNA: TGTGCCAGCAGTTCCGGCTACCAAGAGACCCAGTACTTC
CDR3 protein: CASSSGYQETQYF
V gene: TRBV27
J gene: TRBJ2-5
D gene: -
clone size: many

CDR3 DNA: TGTGCCAGCAGTTCCCCCTTAGCGGGAGGAGCCGAGCAGTACTTC
CDR3 protein: CASSSPLAGGAEQYF
V gene: TRBV6-2/TRBV6-3
J gene: TRBJ2-7
D gene: TRBD2
clone size: few